Following are 15 T cell receptor beta chains from one sample sequenced in a study of T cell responses to AZD1222 COVID-19 vaccine. Produced via immunoSEQ multiplex PCR; TCRdb's table is partial and in-frame only. The repertoire has about 140,000 clones, about 92% of them found once; the top ten carry 3% to 3.5%. Sequencing was performed on peripheral blood, taken on day 0 of AZD1222 vaccination. The receptors stem from an adult in good health.

This clone was seen only once. The chain uses TRBV6-1 and TRBJ2-1; 11 nucleotides align to TRBD2. The germline V gene encodes CDR1 MNHNS and CDR2 SASEGT. This CDR3 spans 17 amino acids. V lost 0 bases, J lost 7 bases, and 8 bases stayed unmatched. The CDR3 is CASSEAFIAGGGNEQFF. CDR3 bases: TGTGCCAGCAGTGAAGCTTTTATAGCGGGAGGGGGAAATGAGCAGTTCTTC.

V and J are TRBV4-2 and TRBJ2-1; D possibly corresponds to TRBD1 (7 bases). CDR1 LGHNA and CDR2 YNFKEQ come from the germline V gene. The CDR3 has 15 amino acids. Trimming pared 0 bases from V and 3 bases from J, leaving 9 bases between. The CDR3 DNA reads as TGTGCCAGCAGCCAAGACAGGGGGGTCTACAATGAGCAGTTCTTC. Its protein product is CASSQDRGVYNEQFF.

This chain connects TRBV27 to TRBJ1-5; D is uncertain. V gave up 4 bases and J gave up 5 bases, with 12 bases separating them. The CDR3 sequence is 14 residues long. Germline CDR1 MNHEY, CDR2 SMNVEV (reference sequence). For the CDR3, the DNA is TGTGCCAGCAGTTCTGTGGGCAGACATCAGCCCCAGCATTTT. Translated: CASSSVGRHQPQHF.

CDR3 sequence reads: CASRPRPGQGAVRNEKLFF. CDR3 DNA sequence: TGCGCCAGCAGGCCCAGACCGGGACAGGGGGCAGTTAGGAATGAAAAACTGTTTTTT. The rearrangement uses TRBV5-1 and TRBJ1-4; TRBD1 matches at 12 bases. CDR1 is SGHRS, CDR2 YFSETQ, per germline. The CDR3 has 19 residues. V was pared by 5 bases and J by 5 bases, with 16 bases of the junction left unmatched.

The chain is built from TRBV27 and TRBJ1-4; D not resolved. Between the trimmed V and J ends, which lost 0 bases and 2 bases, there was a span of 25 bases. CDR1 and CDR2 from the germline V gene are MNHEY and SMNVEV (reference sequence). The CDR3 has 21 residues. CDR3 sequence reads: CASSLSTPADWEVGTNEKLFF. In DNA, the CDR3 is TGTGCCAGCAGTTTATCCACGCCAGCCGACTGGGAAGTTGGGACTAATGAAAAACTGTTTTTT.

The V call is TRBV27, the J call TRBJ1-6; D is unresolved. The CDR3 is 12 residues long. Germline V lookup: CDR1 MNHEY, CDR2 SMNVEV (reference sequence). V lost 2 bases to trimming and J lost 13 bases, with 9 bases between them. CDR3 protein: CASSLLGRPLHF. CDR3 bases: TGTGCCAGCAGTTTACTCGGGAGGCCCCTCCACTTT.

For the CDR3, the DNA is TGTGCCATCAGTGAGTCCCAGACAGGGGGCAGGGACTATGGCTACACCTTC. Its protein product is CAISESQTGGRDYGYTF. The chain joins TRBV10-3 to TRBJ1-2, with 10 bases fitting TRBD1. Per the germline V gene, CDR1 is ENHRY and CDR2 is SYGVKD. This CDR3 has 17 residues. After removal of 0 bases from V and 3 bases from J, the junction contained 7 bases not matched to a gene.

CDR3 residues: CASSQVHGTYEQYF. The CDR3 DNA follows: TGCGCCAGCAGCCAAGTACACGGAACCTACGAGCAGTACTTC. The chain links TRBV4-1 to TRBJ2-7; D gene ambiguous. The CDR3 is made up of 14 amino acids. Trimming removed 1 base at V and 2 bases at J, with 9 bases between. CDR1 and CDR2 (germline): MGHRA, YSYEKL.

This clone was picked up one time. The V and J genes are TRBV6-1 and TRBJ1-3; weak D call: TRBD1 (5 bases). Germline V lookup: CDR1 MNHNS, CDR2 SASEGT. This CDR3 region has 16 residues. Deletions cut 4 bases from V and 0 bases from J, with 13 bases between. As DNA, the CDR3 is TGTGCCAGCAGTGCCCAGACAGAACTCTCTGGAAACACCATATATTTT. This gives the protein CASSAQTELSGNTIYF.

The rearrangement uses TRBV11-2 and TRBJ2-1; D could derive from TRBD1 or TRBD2 (6 bases each). This CDR3 region has 16 residues. V was clipped by 6 bases and J by 5 bases, with 20 bases between them. Germline-derived CDR1 and CDR2 are SGHAT and FQNNGV. CDR3 nucleotide sequence: TGTGCCAGCAGATCCCTCCGGGGGCAGAAGGACAATGAGCAGTTCTTC. Encoded protein: CASRSLRGQKDNEQFF.

The chain is built from TRBV15 and TRBJ1-1; TRBD1 aligns across 7 bases. Germline loops: CDR1 LNHNV, CDR2 YYDKDF (reference sequence). This CDR3 has 13 amino acids. The J segment lost 9 bases and the V segment lost 0 bases, leaving 4 bases of the junction unmatched. CDR3 sequence: CATSRDQGQQAFF. In DNA form, the CDR3 reads TGTGCCACCAGCAGAGATCAGGGACAGCAAGCTTTCTTT.

The J gene is TRBJ1-5, the V gene TRBV7-2; D gene unclear. CDR3 length equals 14 residues. Germline CDR1 SGHTA, CDR2 FQGNSA. Trimming removed 5 bases at V and 6 bases at J, with 14 bases between. CDR3 protein: CASSQNGIPQPQHF. The CDR3 DNA is TGTGCCAGCAGCCAAAATGGGATCCCTCAGCCCCAGCATTTT.

The V call is TRBV19, the J call TRBJ2-2, with 8 bases aligning to TRBD1. The V and J ends lost 1 base and 5 bases, in that order; junction bases with no gene match: 3. In germline, CDR1 is LNHDA, CDR2 SQIVND (reference sequence). There are 15 residues in the CDR3. In DNA form, the CDR3 reads TGTGCCAGTAGTATAGGTCGGACAGGGACCGGGGAGCTGTTTTTT. This gives the protein CASSIGRTGTGELFF.

This rearrangement joins TRBV5-1 to TRBJ2-3; 7 bases match TRBD1. The V gene's germline CDR1 is SGHRS and CDR2 YFSETQ. V trimming: 1 base; J trimming: 4 bases; junction bases outside the gene matches: 6. The CDR3 loop spans 15 amino acids. The CDR3 DNA reads TGCGCCAGCAGCTTGAAACAGGGGCTAGCAGATACGCAGTATTTT. This codes for CASSLKQGLADTQYF.

The rearrangement links TRBV6-5 to TRBJ1-4, with TRBD1 identical over 8 bases. CDR1 and CDR2 (germline): MNHEY, SVGAGI. V was clipped by 6 bases and J by 4 bases; unmatched bases: 7. The CDR3 totals 15 residues. The CDR3 is CASSPGQGGNEKLFF. CDR3 DNA sequence: TGTGCCAGCAGCCCCGGACAGGGCGGTAATGAAAAACTGTTTTTT.